A selection of T cell receptor beta chains follows, all from one sample in a study of blood T cell repertoires in COVID-19. The repertoire was sequenced with immunoSEQ multiplex PCR; TCRdb's copy has only in-frame clones and lacks some. Of around 200,000 clones listed, 85% are singletons. The sample comprised peripheral blood. The receptors shown here come from an elderly woman with acute or convalescent COVID-19. Both conserved end residues are part of each CDR3. The D gene is left open where the match is weak. Some rows mark clone size as missing; the rest say once, few, many or name a class of expanded clone.

v_call	d_call	j_call	clone_size	cdr3_nt	cdr3_aa
TRBV4-3	NA	TRBJ2-7	NA	TGCGCCAGCAGCCAAAACACCCGAGGGACCTACGAGCAGTACTTC	CASSQNTRGTYEQYF
TRBV18	TRBD1	TRBJ2-2	NA	TGTGCCAGCTCACGAAGGGACAGTTACACCGGGGAGCTGTTTTTT	CASSRRDSYTGELFF
TRBV19	NA	TRBJ1-1	NA	TGTGCCAGTAGTGCCCCCCCCGGGGGCACTGAAGCTTTCTTT	CASSAPPGGTEAFF
TRBV10-3	NA	TRBJ1-1	few	TGTGCCATCAGTGAGAAGCAAAACACTGAAGCTTTCTTT	CAISEKQNTEAFF
TRBV18	TRBD2	TRBJ2-1	NA	TGTGCCAGCTCTCGAGCGGGAGAACTGGACGACAATGAGCAGTTCTTC	CASSRAGELDDNEQFF
TRBV5-6	NA	TRBJ2-7	NA	TGTGCCAGCAGCCGAGGACTTACCTCCTACGAGCAGTACTTC	CASSRGLTSYEQYF
TRBV11-1	NA	TRBJ1-1	NA	TGTGCCAGCAGCTCCGGGGGTGGCACTGAAGCTTTCTTT	CASSSGGGTEAFF
TRBV24-1	NA	TRBJ1-5	once	TGTGCCACCAGTGATCACCAGAGCAATCAGCCCCAGCATTTT	CATSDHQSNQPQHF
TRBV7-9	TRBD2	TRBJ2-1	NA	TGTGCCAGCAGCTTTCGGACTAGCGGGGCCTACAATGAGCAGTTCTTC	CASSFRTSGAYNEQFF
TRBV18	TRBD1	TRBJ2-3	NA	TGTGCCAGCTCCCCCGGGACAGGGGGTATCTTTACGCAGTATTTT	CASSPGTGGIFTQYF
TRBV5-1	NA	TRBJ1-3	NA	TGCGCCAGCAGCTTATCAGGGTTTGGTAACACCATATATTTT	CASSLSGFGNTIYF
TRBV5-1	TRBD2	TRBJ2-3	once	TGCGCCAGCAGCTTGGGACTAGCGGGACCTGAGCGGGATACGCAGTATTTT	CASSLGLAGPERDTQYF
TRBV13	TRBD2	TRBJ2-4	NA	TGTGCCAGCAGTTTTAGCGGGAGGGCGGTCATTCAGTACTTC	CASSFSGRAVIQYF
TRBV28	NA	TRBJ1-1	NA	TGTGCCAGCTTTCATGGGGGGGAAATGAACACTGAAGCTTTCTTT	CASFHGGEMNTEAFF
TRBV10-3	NA	TRBJ2-3	NA	TGTGCCATCAGCGGGACAGCGGGAGTGGGTACAGATACGCAGTATTTT	CAISGTAGVGTDTQYF